This TCR beta chain came from a study of T cells after yellow fever vaccination. The V gene lost 3 bases and the J gene lost 4 bases, with 19 bases spanning the gap. From germline, CDR1 is SGHRS and CDR2 YFSETQ. This CDR3 has 16 amino acids. This clonotype was observed at least ten times. Using its own MiXCR run on the 5' RACE reads, TCRdb lists one record per CDR3 protein. This table has roughly 120,000 distinct CDR3 sequences, 7.4% appearing once. The sample consisted of CD4+ T cells sorted from PBMCs, taken approximately 11 days after the first yellow fever vaccination. The chain has TRBV5-1 and TRBJ1-1, with a weak D call TRBD1 (6 bases). The clonotype comes from a man aged 18 to 30 who received the YFV17D yellow fever vaccine. The CDR3 coding sequence is TGCGCCAGCAGCTCTTCCTCGGGGCGCAGGGGCACTGAAGCTTTCTTT. The encoded protein is CASSSSSGRRGTEAFF.